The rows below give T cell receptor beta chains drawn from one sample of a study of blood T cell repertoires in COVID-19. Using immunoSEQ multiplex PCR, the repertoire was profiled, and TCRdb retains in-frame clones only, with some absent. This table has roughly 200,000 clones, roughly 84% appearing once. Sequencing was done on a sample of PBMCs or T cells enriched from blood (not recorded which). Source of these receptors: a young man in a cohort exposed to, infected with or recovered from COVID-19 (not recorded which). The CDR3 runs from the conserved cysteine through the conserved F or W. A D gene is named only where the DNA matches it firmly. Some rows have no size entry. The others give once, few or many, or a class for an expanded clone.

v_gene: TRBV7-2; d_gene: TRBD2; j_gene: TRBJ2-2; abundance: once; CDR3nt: TGTGCCAGCAGCTTAGTTAGCGGGAGGACCGGGGAGCTGTTTTTT; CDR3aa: CASSLVSGRTGELFF
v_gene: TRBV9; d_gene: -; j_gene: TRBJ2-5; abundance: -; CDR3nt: TGTGCCAGCAGCCCTGGTAGCGGCCAACAAGAGACCCAGTACTTC; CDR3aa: CASSPGSGQQETQYF
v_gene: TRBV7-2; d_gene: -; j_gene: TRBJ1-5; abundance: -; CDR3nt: TGTGCCAGCAGCTTAGCAGGGGGCAATCAGCCCCAGCATTTT; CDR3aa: CASSLAGGNQPQHF
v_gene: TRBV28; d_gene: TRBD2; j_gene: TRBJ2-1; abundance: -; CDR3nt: TGTGCCAGCATTGCCGGACTAGCGGGAGGTCTGGGTGAGCAGTTCTTC; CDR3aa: CASIAGLAGGLGEQFF
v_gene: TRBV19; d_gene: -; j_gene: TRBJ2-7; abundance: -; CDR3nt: TGTGCCAGTAGTTCGGGGTACTACGAGCAGTACTTC; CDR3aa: CASSSGYYEQYF
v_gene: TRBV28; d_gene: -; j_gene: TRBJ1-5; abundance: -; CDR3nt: TGTGCCAGCAATGGTCAGGGCTATCAGCCCCAGCATTTT; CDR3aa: CASNGQGYQPQHF
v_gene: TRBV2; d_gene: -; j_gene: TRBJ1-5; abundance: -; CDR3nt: TGTGCCAGCCGAGTGGGGGGGTGGAATAGCAATCAGCCCCAGCATTTT; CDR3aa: CASRVGGWNSNQPQHF
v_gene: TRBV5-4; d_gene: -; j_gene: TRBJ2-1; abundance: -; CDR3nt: TGTGCCAGCAGCGCCCCCGTGGAGTCCTACAATGAGCAGTTCTTC; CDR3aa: CASSAPVESYNEQFF
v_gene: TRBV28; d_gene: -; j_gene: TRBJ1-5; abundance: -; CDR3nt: TGTGCCAGCAGTCTCCTCGGTCGTAATCAGCCCCAGCATTTT; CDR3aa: CASSLLGRNQPQHF
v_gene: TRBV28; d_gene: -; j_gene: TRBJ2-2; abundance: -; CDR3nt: TGTGCCACCAACATACACCCTAACACCGGGGAGCTGTTTTTT; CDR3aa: CATNIHPNTGELFF
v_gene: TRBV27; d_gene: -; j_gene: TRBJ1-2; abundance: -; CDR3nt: TGTGCCAGCAGTCCTTCCGGGACAATTCAACGGGGCACCTTC; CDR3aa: CASSPSGTIQRGTF
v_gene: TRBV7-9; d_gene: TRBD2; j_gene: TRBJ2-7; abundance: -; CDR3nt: TGTGCCAGCAGCTTATCAGCGGGAGAGGGCTCCTACGAGCAGTACTTC; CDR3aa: CASSLSAGEGSYEQYF
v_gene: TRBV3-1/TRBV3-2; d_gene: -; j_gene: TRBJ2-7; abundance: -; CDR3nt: TGTGCCAGCAGCCCCAACGGCTACGAGCAGTACTTC; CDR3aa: CASSPNGYEQYF
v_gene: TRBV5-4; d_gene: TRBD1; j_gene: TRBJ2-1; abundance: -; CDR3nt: TGTGCCAGCAGCTTACTTGGGACAGGGGACAATGAGCAGTTCTTC; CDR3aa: CASSLLGTGDNEQFF
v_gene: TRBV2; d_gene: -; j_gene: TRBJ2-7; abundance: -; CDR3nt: TGTGCCAGCAGGCGCGACAGGACCTACGAGCAGTACTTC; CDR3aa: CASRRDRTYEQYF
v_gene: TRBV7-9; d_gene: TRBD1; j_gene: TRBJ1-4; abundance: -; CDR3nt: TGTGCCAGCAGCTTAGGGGGACAGGGGGCTTCTAATGAAAAACTGTTTTTT; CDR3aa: CASSLGGQGASNEKLFF
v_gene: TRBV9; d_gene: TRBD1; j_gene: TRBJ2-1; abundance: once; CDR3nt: TGTGCCAGCAGTACAGGGGGCTTAATTCGGGAGCAGTTCTTC; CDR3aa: CASSTGGLIREQFF
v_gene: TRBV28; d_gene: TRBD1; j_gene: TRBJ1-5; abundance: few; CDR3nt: TGTGCCAGCAGGTGGGGACAGGGAAGTTCTCAGCCCCAGCATTTT; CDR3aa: CASRWGQGSSQPQHF
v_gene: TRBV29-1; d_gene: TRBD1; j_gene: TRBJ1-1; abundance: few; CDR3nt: TGCAGCGTGGGACAGGCCGATTTTGTCTGGAGGAACACTGAAGCTTTCTTT; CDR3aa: CSVGQADFVWRNTEAFF
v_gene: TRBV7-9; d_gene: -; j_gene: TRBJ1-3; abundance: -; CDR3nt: TGTGCCAGCAGCCAACGGAGCTCTGGAAACACCATATATTTT; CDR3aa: CASSQRSSGNTIYF
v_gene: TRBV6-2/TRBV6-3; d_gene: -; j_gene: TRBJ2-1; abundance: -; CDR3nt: TGTGCCAGCAGTCCCTCGACAGGCTCGGAGTTCTTC; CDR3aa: CASSPSTGSEFF
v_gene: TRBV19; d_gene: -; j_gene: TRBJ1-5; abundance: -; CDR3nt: TGTGCCAGTAGTATCGGTCAGGGGAGCAATCAGCCCCAGCATTTT; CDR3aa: CASSIGQGSNQPQHF
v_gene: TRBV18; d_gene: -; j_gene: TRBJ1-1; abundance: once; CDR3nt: TGTGCCAGCTCACCAGTACAGACCATGAACACTGAAGCTTTCTTT; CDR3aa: CASSPVQTMNTEAFF
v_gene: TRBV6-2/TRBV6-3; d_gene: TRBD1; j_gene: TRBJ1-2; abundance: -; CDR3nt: TGTGCCAGCAGCGCCTCCCCCCTCACAGGGGTGTCAGTTGGCTACACCTTC; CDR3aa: CASSASPLTGVSVGYTF
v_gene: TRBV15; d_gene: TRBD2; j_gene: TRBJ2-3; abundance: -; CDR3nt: TGTGCCACCAGCAGGGCACGGGGGGGAACGCAGTATTTT; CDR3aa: CATSRARGGTQYF
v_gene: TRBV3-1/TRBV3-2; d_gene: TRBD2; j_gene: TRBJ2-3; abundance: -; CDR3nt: TGTGCCAGCAGCCCCGGACTAGCTCGGCAAGATACGCAGTATTTT; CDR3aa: CASSPGLARQDTQYF
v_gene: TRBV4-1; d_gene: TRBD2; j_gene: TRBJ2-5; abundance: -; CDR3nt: TGCGCCAGCAGCCCGGGACTAGCGGGGGAGACCCAGTACTTC; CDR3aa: CASSPGLAGETQYF
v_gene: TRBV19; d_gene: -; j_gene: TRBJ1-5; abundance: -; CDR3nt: TGTGCCAGTAGTATTCCCCCGAGAGGAAACAATCAGCCCCAGCATTTT; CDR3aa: CASSIPPRGNNQPQHF
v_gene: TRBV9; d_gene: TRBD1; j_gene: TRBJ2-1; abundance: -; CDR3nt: TGTGCCAGCAGCGTTGGGACAGGGGGCGGCAATGAGCAGTTCTTC; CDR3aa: CASSVGTGGGNEQFF
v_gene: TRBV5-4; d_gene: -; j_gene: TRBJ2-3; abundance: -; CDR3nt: TGTGCCAGCAGCTCTCAGACTAGTATCTCCACAGATACGCAGTATTTT; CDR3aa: CASSSQTSISTDTQYF
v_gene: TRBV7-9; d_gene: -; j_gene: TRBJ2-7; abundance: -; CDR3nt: TGTGCCAGCAGCTTAGTTTCCCCTCCCTACGAGCAGTACTTC; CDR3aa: CASSLVSPPYEQYF
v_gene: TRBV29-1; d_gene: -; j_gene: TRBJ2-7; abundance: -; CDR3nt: TGCAGCGTTGCTGGAGGGACCTCCTACGAGCAGTACTTC; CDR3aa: CSVAGGTSYEQYF
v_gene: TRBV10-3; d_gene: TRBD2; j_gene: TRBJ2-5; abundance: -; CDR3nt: TGTGCCATCAGGGCGGGAGGCCGGGGAGAGACCCAGTACTTC; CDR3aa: CAIRAGGRGETQYF
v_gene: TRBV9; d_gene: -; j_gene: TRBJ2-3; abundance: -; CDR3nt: TGTGCCAGCAGCGCCTTAGGGGTACGCACAGATACGCAGTATTTT; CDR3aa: CASSALGVRTDTQYF
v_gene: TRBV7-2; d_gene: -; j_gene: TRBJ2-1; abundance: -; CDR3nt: TGTGCCAGCATGCGGGATTCCTACAATGAGCAGTTCTTC; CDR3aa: CASMRDSYNEQFF
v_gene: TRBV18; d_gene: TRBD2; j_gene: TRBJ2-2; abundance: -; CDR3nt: TGTGCCAGCTCGCGACCCGGGACTAGCGGGGGCAACACCGGGGAGCTGTTTTTT; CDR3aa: CASSRPGTSGGNTGELFF
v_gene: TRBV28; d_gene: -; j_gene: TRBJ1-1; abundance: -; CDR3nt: TGTGCCAGCAGCACAGGGTCCTACACTGAAGCTTTCTTT; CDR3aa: CASSTGSYTEAFF
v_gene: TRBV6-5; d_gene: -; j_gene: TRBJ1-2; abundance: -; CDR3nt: TGTGCCAGCACTATGCAGGGAGGTGGCTACACCTTC; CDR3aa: CASTMQGGGYTF
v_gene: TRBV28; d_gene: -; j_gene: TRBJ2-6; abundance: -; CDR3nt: TGTGCCAGCAGTTTCGTAGCAGCTGGGGCCAACGTCCTGACTTTC; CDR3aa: CASSFVAAGANVLTF
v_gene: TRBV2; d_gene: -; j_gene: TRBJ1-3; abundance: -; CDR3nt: TGTGCCAGCAGTCCCACAGGGAATGGAAACACCATATATTTT; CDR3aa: CASSPTGNGNTIYF
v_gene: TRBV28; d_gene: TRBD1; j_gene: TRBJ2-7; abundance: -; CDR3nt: TGTGCCAGCCGAAGACCGACAGGGGGCGTGGAGCAGTACTTC; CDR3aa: CASRRPTGGVEQYF
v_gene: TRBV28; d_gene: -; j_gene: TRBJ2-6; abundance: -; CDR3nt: TGTGCCAGCAGTTTAAGGGTAACTGTCGAGGGATCTGGGGCCAACGTCCTGACTTTC; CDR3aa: CASSLRVTVEGSGANVLTF
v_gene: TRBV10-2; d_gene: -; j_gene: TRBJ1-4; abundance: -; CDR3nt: TGCGCCAGCAGTGAGGTCGGAGCCTCGAATGAAAAACTGTTTTTT; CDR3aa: CASSEVGASNEKLFF
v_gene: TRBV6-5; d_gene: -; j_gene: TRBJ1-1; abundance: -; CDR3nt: TGTGCCATTTGGGCAGGGCTGAACACTGAAGCTTTCTTT; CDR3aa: CAIWAGLNTEAFF
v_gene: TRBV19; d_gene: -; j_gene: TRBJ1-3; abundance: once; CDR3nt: TGTGCCAGTAGTATAGATCCGGGCTCTGGAAACACCATATATTTT; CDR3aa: CASSIDPGSGNTIYF
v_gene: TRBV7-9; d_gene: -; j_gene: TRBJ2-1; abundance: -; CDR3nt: TGTGCCAGCAGCTCCCGACAGAATGAGCAGTTCTTC; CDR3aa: CASSSRQNEQFF
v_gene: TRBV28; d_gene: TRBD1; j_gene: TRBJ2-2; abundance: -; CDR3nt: TGTGCCAGCAGTTCCGGGACAGCGGCGGGTGGGGAGCTGTTTTTT; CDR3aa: CASSSGTAAGGELFF
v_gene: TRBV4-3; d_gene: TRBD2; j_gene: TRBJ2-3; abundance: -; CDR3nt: TGCGCCAGCAGCCAGCGGGGGAGCACAGATACGCAGTATTTT; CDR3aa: CASSQRGSTDTQYF
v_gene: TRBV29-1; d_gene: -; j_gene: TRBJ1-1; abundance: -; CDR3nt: TGCAGCGTCCTACCGCAGGGGCTGAACACTGAAGCTTTCTTT; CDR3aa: CSVLPQGLNTEAFF
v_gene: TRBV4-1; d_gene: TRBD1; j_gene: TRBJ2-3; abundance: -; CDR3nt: TGCGCCAGCAGCCCGACAGGGACGGAGGTTAGCACAGATACGCAGTATTTT; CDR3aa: CASSPTGTEVSTDTQYF
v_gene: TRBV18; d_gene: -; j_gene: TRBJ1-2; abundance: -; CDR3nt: TGTGCCAGCTCACCTGATCCCCGGACTAAGGCTGGCTACACCTTC; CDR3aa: CASSPDPRTKAGYTF
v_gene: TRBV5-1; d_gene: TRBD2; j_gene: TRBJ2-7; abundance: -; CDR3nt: TGCGCCAGCAGCTTCACTAGCGGGATATTGTACGAGCAGTACTTC; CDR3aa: CASSFTSGILYEQYF